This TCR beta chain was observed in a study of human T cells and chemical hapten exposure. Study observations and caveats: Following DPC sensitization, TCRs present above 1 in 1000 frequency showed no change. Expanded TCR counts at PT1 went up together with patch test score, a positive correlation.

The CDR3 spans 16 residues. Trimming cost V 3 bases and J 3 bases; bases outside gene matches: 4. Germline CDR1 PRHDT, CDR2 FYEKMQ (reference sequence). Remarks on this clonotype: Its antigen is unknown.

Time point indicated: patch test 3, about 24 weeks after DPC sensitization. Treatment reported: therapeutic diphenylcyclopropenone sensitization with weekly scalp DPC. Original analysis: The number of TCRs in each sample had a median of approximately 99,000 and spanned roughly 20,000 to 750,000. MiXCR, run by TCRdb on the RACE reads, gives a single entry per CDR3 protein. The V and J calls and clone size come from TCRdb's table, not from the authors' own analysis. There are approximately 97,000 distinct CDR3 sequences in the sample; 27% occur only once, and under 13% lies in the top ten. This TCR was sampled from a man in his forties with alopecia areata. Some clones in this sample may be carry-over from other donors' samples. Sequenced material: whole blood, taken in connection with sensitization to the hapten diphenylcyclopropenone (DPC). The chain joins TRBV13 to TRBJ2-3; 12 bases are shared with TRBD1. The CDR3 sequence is CASSFRDRGRTDTQYF. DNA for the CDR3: TGTGCCAGCAGCTTCCGGGACAGGGGGCGAACAGATACGCAGTATTTT.